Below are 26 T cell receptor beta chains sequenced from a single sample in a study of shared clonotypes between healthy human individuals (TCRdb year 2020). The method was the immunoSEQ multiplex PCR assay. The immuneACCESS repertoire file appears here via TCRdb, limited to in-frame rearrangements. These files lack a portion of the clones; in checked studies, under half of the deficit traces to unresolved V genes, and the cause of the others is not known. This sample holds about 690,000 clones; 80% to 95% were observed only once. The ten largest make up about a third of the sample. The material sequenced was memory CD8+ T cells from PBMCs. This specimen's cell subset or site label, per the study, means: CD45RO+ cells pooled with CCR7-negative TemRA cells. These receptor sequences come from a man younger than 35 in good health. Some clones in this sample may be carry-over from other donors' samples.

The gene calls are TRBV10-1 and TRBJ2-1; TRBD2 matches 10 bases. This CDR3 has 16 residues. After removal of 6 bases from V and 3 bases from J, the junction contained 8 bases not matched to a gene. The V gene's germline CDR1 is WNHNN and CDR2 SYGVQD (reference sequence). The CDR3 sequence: CASSENLAGDYNEQFF. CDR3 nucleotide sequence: TGCGCCAGCAGCGAAAACCTAGCGGGGGACTACAATGAGCAGTTCTTC.

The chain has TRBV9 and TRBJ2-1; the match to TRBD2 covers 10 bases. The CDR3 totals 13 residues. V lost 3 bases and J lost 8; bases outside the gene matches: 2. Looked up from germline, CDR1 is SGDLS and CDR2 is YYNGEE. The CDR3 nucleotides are TGTGCCAGCAGCGACGGGACTAGCGATGAGCAGTTCTTC. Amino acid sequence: CASSDGTSDEQFF.

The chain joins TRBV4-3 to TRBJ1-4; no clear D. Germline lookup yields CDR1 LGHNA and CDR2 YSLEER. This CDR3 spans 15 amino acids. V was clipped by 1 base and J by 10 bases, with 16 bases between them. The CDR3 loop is CASSQAPGESGKLFF. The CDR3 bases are TGCGCCAGCAGCCAAGCTCCCGGAGAGTCGGGAAAACTGTTTTTT.

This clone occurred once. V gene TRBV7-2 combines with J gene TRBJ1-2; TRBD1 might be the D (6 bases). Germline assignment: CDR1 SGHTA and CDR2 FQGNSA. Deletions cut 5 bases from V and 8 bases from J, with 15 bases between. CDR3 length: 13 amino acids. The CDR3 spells CASSPYTGQGYTF. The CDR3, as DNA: TGTGCCAGCAGCCCGTATACAGGGCAAGGCTACACCTTC.

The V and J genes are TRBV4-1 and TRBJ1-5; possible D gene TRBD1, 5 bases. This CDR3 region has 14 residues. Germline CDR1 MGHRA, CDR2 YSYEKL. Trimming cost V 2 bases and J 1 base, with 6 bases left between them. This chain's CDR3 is CASSQRDSNQPQHF. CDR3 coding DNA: TGCGCCAGCAGCCAAAGGGACAGCAATCAGCCCCAGCATTTT.

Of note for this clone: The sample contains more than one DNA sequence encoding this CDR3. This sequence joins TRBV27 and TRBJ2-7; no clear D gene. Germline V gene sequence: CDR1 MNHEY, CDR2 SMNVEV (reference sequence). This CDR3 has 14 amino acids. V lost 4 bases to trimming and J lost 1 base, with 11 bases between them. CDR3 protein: CASSSPGSSYEQYF. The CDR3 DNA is TGTGCCAGCAGTTCCCCCGGGTCTTCCTACGAGCAGTACTTC.

The CDR3 DNA is TGTGCCAGCAGCCCAACGGGACTAGCGAGGGGCACAGATACGCAGTATTTT. Residues: CASSPTGLARGTDTQYF. The chain combines TRBV7-2 with TRBJ2-3; 10 nucleotides agree with TRBD2. The germline gives CDR1 SGHTA, CDR2 FQGNSA. V lost 5 bases, J lost 1 base, and 9 bases stayed unmatched. The CDR3 is 17 residues long.

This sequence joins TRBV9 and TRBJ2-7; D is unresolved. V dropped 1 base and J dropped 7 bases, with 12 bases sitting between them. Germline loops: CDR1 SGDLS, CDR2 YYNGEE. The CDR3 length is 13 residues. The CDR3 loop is CASSVKDVGEQYF. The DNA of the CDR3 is TGTGCCAGCAGCGTAAAGGACGTAGGGGAGCAGTACTTC.

The CDR3 DNA sequence: TGTGCCAGCAGCTTCCCTACCCCACAACTAAACTATGGCTACACCTTC. Amino acids: CASSFPTPQLNYGYTF. The gene calls are TRBV5-6 and TRBJ1-2; D unclear. The CDR3 is 16 amino acids. V lost 2 bases to trimming and J lost 2 bases, with 16 bases between them. Germline CDR1 is SGHDT and CDR2 is YYEEEE.

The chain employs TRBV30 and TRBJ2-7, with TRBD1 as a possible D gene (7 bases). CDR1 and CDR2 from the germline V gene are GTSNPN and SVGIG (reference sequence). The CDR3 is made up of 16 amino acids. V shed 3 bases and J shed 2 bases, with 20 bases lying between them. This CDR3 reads CAWRGAGGQLPYEQYF. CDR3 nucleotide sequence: TGTGCCTGGAGGGGTGCCGGGGGACAGCTACCCTACGAGCAGTACTTC.

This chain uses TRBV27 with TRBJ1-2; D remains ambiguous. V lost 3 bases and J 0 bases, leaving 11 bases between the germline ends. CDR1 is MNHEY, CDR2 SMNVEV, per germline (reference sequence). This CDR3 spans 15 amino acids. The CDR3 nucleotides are TGTGCCAGCAGTTTTATCGGCACATCTAACTATGGCTACACCTTC. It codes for CASSFIGTSNYGYTF.

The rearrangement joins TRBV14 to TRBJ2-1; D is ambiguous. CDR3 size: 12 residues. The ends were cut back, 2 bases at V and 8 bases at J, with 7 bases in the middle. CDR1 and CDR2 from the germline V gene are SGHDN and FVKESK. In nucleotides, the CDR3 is TGTGCCAGCAGCCAACTATTCGATGAGCAGTTCTTC. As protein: CASSQLFDEQFF. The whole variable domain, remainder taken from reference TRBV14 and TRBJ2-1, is EAGVTQFPSHSVIEKGQTVTLRCDPISGHDNLYWYRRVMGKEIKFLLHFVKESKQDESGMPNNRFLAERTGGTYSTLKVQPAELEDSGVYFCASSQLFDEQFFGPGTRLTVL.

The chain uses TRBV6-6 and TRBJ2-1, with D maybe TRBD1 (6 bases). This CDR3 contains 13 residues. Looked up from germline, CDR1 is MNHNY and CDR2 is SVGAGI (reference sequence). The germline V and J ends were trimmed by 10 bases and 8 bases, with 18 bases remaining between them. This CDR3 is CATWGNREYEQFF. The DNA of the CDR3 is TGTGCCACATGGGGGAACAGGGAATATGAGCAGTTCTTC.

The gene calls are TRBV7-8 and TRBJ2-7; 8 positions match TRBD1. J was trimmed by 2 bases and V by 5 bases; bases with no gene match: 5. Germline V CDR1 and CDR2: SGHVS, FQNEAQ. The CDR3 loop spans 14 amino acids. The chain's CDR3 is CASSLWTGPYEQYF. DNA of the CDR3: TGTGCCAGCAGCCTGTGGACAGGGCCCTACGAGCAGTACTTC.

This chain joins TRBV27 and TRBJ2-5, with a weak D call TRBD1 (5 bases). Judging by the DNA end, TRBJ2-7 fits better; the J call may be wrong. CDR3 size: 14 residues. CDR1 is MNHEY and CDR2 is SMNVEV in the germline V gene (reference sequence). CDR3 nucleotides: TGTGCCAGCTCCCACGTAGGGGATAACTACGAGCAGTACTTC. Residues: CASSHVGDNYEQYF.

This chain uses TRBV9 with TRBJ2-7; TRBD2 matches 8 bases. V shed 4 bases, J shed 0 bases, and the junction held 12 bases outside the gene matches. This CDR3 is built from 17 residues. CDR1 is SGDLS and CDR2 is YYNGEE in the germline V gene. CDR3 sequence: CASSPAGLAGHSYEQYF. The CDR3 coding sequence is TGTGCCAGCAGCCCTGCCGGTCTAGCGGGCCACTCCTACGAGCAGTACTTC.

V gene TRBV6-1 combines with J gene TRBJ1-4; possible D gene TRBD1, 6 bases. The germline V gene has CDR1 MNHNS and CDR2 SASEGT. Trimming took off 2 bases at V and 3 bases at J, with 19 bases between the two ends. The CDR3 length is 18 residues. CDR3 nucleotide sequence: TGTGCCAGCAGTGAACGCTGGGGGGCTGCGTCAGCTAATGAAAAACTGTTTTTT. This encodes CASSERWGAASANEKLFF.

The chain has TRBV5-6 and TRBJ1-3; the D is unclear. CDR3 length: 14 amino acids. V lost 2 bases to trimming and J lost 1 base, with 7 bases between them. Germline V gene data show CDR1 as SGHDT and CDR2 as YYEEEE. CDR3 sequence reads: CASSFMGSGNTIYF. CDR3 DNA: TGTGCCAGCAGCTTTATGGGTTCTGGAAACACCATATATTTT.

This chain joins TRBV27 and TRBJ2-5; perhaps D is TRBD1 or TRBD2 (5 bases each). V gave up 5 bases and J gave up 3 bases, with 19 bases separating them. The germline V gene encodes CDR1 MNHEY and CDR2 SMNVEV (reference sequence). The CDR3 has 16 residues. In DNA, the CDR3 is TGTGCCAGCAGTCTAGGTCCCGGGGCTCGGAAAGAGACCCAGTACTTC. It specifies CASSLGPGARKETQYF.

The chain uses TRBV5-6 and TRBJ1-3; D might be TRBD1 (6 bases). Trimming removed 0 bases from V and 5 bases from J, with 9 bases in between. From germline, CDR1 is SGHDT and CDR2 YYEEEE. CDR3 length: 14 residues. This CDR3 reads CASSLVGGRNTIYF. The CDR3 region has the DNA TGTGCCAGCAGCTTGGTGGGGGGCAGAAACACCATATATTTT.

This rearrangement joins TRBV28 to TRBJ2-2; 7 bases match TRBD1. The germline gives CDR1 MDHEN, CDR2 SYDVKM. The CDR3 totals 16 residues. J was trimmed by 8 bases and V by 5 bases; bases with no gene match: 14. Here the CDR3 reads CASSPTYPDRAGELFF. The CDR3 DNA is TGTGCCAGCAGTCCAACCTATCCCGACAGGGCTGGGGAGCTGTTTTTT.

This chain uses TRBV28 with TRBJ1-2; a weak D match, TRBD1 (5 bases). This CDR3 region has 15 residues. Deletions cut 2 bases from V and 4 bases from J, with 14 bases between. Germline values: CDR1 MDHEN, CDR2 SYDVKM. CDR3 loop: CASSLTRRGPYGYTF. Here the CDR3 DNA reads TGTGCCAGCAGTTTAACGAGACGGGGACCCTATGGCTACACCTTC.

This chain's CDR3 is CASGAGGASNQPQHF. CDR3 nucleotide sequence: TGTGCCAGCGGGGCAGGGGGCGCGAGCAATCAGCCCCAGCATTTT. The chain recombines TRBV9 with TRBJ1-5, with 8 bases fitting TRBD1. CDR3 length: 15 residues. Germline-derived CDR1 and CDR2 are SGDLS and YYNGEE. Trimming cost V 7 bases and J 1 base; bases outside gene matches: 7.

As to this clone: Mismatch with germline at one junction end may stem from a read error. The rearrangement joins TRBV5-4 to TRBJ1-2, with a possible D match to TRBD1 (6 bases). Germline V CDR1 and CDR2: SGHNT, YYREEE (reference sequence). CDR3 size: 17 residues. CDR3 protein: CASSLGGSPSSSYGYTF. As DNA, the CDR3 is TGTGCCAGCAGTTTGGGGGGCAGCCCCTCCAGTAGCTATGGCTACACCTTC. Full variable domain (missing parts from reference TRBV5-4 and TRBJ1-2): ETGVTQSPTHLIKTRGQQVTLRCSSQSGHNTVSWYQQALGQGPQFIFQYYREEENGRGNFPPRFSGLQFPNYSSELNVNALELDDSALYLCASSLGGSPSSSYGYTFGSGTRLTVV.

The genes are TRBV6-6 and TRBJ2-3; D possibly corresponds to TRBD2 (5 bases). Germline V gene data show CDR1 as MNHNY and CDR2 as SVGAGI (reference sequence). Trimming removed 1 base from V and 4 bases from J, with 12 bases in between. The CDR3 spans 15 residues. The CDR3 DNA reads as TGTGCCAGCAGTTACTTACTAGTGAGGGCAGATACGCAGTATTTT. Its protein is CASSYLLVRADTQYF.

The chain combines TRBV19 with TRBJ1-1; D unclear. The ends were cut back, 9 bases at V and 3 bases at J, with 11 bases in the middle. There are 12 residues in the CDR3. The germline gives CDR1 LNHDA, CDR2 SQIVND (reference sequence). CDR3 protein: CASFFGDTEAFF. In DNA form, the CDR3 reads TGTGCCAGCTTTTTCGGGGACACTGAAGCTTTCTTT.